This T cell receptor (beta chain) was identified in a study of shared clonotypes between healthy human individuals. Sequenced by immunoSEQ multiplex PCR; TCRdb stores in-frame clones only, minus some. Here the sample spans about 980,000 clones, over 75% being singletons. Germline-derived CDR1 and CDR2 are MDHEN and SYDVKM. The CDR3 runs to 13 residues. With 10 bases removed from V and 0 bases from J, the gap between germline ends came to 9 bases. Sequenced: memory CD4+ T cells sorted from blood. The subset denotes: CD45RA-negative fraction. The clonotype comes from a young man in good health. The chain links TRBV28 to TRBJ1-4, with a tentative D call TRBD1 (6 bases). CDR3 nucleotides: TGTGCCATCCAGGGGACAACTAATGAAAAACTGTTTTTT. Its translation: CAIQGTTNEKLFF.